This T cell receptor beta chain comes out of a study of CD8 T cells in ankylosing spondylitis. Study results and limitations: It appeared that ankylosing spondylitis blood was characterized by a TCR beta motif of under ten highly homologous variants.

TCRdb redid the calling of the 5' RACE reads with MiXCR, one entry per CDR3 protein. The sample shows 800,000 to 900,000 distinct CDR3 sequences, 12% of them seen only once. This clonotype was seen a few times. Its antigen is still unknown. The CDR3 sequence is 16 residues long. Germline CDR1 is SGHDT and CDR2 is YYEEEE. Trimming cost V 6 bases and J 7 bases; bases outside gene matches: 16. V gene TRBV5-6 combines with J gene TRBJ2-7, with 10 positions matching TRBD2. The receptor's source is a male donor with ankylosing spondylitis. Specimen: blood, either unsorted or a sorted T cell fraction (not recorded which). This CDR3 is CASNSQREGPLGEQYF. The CDR3 DNA reads TGTGCCAGCAATTCCCAGCGGGAGGGCCCGCTGGGAGAGCAGTACTTC.